This T cell receptor (beta chain) was captured by sequencing in a study of blood T cell repertoires in COVID-19. The wider study: Samples representing acute and convalescent COVID-19 were sourced from the United States, Italy and Spain. The cDNA or gDNA used as material had been derived from T cells, B-cell-depleted T cells, or PBMCs.

The V and J ends lost 3 bases and 7 bases, in that order; junction bases with no gene match: 13. Germline CDR1 and CDR2: LNHDA and SQIVND (reference sequence). CDR3 length: 16 residues. The participants were between about 18 and 90 years old and came from roughly 25 US areas. People in the exposed group encountered a COVID-19 case within 2 weeks before entering the study. Sequencing used immunoSEQ multiplex PCR; TCRdb keeps in-frame clones, though not all of them. The sample comprises 300,000 to 450,000 clones, around nine tenths of which are singletons, and 0.85% to 1.3% rests with the top ten. The TCR originated in a woman in her 30s who had been exposed to COVID-19. The sample comprised PBMCs or T cells enriched from blood (not recorded which). The chain joins TRBV19 to TRBJ1-1; 8 bases match TRBD1. CDR3 DNA sequence: TGTGCCAGTAGTATCTTTTCGACAGGGGAAATTAATGAAGCTTTCTTT. Its protein is CASSIFSTGEINEAFF.